The sequence of this T cell receptor (beta chain) was determined in a study of blood T cells in healthy people across ages. The CDR3 runs 16 residues. Per the germline V gene, CDR1 is MGHRA and CDR2 is YSYEKL. V dropped 6 bases and J dropped 0 bases, with 17 bases sitting between them. This clonotype was seen a few times. The study isolated at least 6.5 million PBMCs from each sample. The authors ran a second PCR of about 6 to 11 cycles using a sample-barcoded 5' primer and a J-beta primer mix. One entry per CDR3 protein, called by TCRdb with MiXCR from the 5' RACE reads. The sample includes around 1.5 million distinct CDR3 sequences, 45% to 70% of them seen just once.

The chain joins TRBV4-1 to TRBJ2-5; perhaps TRBD2 as D (6 bases). The clonotype was recovered from a man younger than 35 in good health. The sample consisted of blood. The DNA for the CDR3 is TGCGCCAGCAGTCTGGCGGGATTCGTAAACCAAGAGACCCAGTACTTC. This gives the protein CASSLAGFVNQETQYF.